These 31 T cell receptor beta chains share one sample of origin, sequenced in a study of shared clonotypes between healthy human individuals. Only in-frame clones appear in the TCRdb table, and some are missing; sequencing was by immunoSEQ multiplex PCR. The repertoire holds millions of clones, with over 85% as singletons. The sequenced material came from naive CD4+ T cells sorted from blood. Indicated subset: CD45RA+ positively selected. The receptor set was obtained from a young man in good health.

This clone appeared a few times. Other DNA sequences within the sample encode an identical CDR3. V is TRBV9 and J is TRBJ2-3; D uncertain. Germline-derived CDR1 and CDR2 are SGDLS and YYNGEE. Trimming shortened V by 5 bases and J by 2 bases, and 6 bases separated the two germline ends. This CDR3 is built from 12 residues. CDR3 DNA: TGTGCCAGCAGGGGTTCCACAGATACGCAGTATTTT. It codes for CASRGSTDTQYF.

The chain links TRBV27 to TRBJ1-1, with D possibly TRBD1 on 5 matching bases. V was pared by 5 bases and J by 5 bases, with 18 bases between. The CDR3 covers 15 residues. CDR1 MNHEY and CDR2 SMNVEV come from the germline V gene (reference sequence). CDR3 in amino acids: CASSPSYGGGTEAFF. The CDR3 DNA is TGTGCCAGCAGTCCCTCCTATGGGGGTGGGACTGAAGCTTTCTTT.

In its sample, this clone was seen a few times. V gene TRBV5-1 combines with J gene TRBJ2-1; 9 nucleotides line up with TRBD2. The CDR3 has 17 residues. Germline V gene sequence: CDR1 SGHRS, CDR2 YFSETQ. The junction had 10 bases not matched to a gene; V was cut back by 4 bases and J by 2 bases. The CDR3 DNA is TGCGCCAGCAGCGGGTTTACTAGCGGGTTTGCCTACAATGAGCAGTTCTTC. Translating it yields CASSGFTSGFAYNEQFF.

The chain has TRBV11-3 and TRBJ2-7; possible D gene TRBD1, 7 bases. The germline V and J ends were trimmed by 0 bases and 5 bases, with 11 bases remaining between them. Germline assignment: CDR1 SGHNT and CDR2 YENEEA. The CDR3 consists of 14 residues. CDR3 in amino acids: CASSLDRGVDEQYF. The CDR3 DNA sequence: TGTGCCAGCAGCTTAGACAGGGGGGTCGACGAGCAGTACTTC.

The genes are TRBV30 and TRBJ2-7; D might be TRBD2 (5 bases). CDR1 and CDR2 from the germline V gene are GTSNPN and SVGIG (reference sequence). The CDR3 is 14 amino acids. V shed 1 base and J shed 2 bases, with 12 bases lying between them. The CDR3 protein is CAWSARGSAYEQYF. In DNA, the CDR3 is TGTGCCTGGAGTGCTCGGGGTAGCGCCTACGAGCAGTACTTC. Variable domain in full (rest from reference TRBV30 and TRBJ2-7): SQTIHQWPATLVQPVGSPLSLECTVEGTSNPNLYWYRQAAGRGLQLLFYSVGIGQISSEVPQNLSASRPQDRQFILSSKKLLLSDSGFYLCAWSARGSAYEQYFGPGTRLTVT.

This rearrangement joins TRBV6-5 to TRBJ2-3, with a weak D call TRBD2 (5 bases). CDR1 is MNHEY and CDR2 is SVGAGI in the germline V gene. The CDR3 covers 14 residues. V gave up 6 bases and J gave up 0 bases, with 10 bases separating them. In nucleotides, the CDR3 is TGTGCCAGCAGCTGGACTCTTAGCACAGATACGCAGTATTTT. Encoded protein: CASSWTLSTDTQYF.

The chain recombines TRBV27 with TRBJ2-3; D not certain. Germline lookup yields CDR1 MNHEY and CDR2 SMNVEV (reference sequence). The germline V and J ends were trimmed by 0 bases and 7 bases, with 8 bases remaining between them. This CDR3 region has 13 residues. This chain's CDR3 is CASSLSEGYTQYF. For the CDR3, the DNA is TGTGCCAGCAGTTTATCGGAAGGGTATACGCAGTATTTT.

The chain joins TRBV2 to TRBJ1-2; D may be TRBD1 (5 bases). The germline V gene encodes CDR1 SNHLY and CDR2 FYNNEI. This CDR3 region has 14 residues. The V gene lost 3 bases and the J gene lost 6 bases, with 14 bases spanning the gap. The CDR3 sequence is CASSEQGTVNGYTF. DNA for the CDR3: TGTGCCAGCAGTGAGCAGGGCACGGTGAATGGCTACACCTTC.

The rearrangement links TRBV6-6 to TRBJ2-7; D remains unclear. The germline V gene has CDR1 MNHNY and CDR2 SVGAGI (reference sequence). The CDR3 has 12 residues. V dropped 4 bases and J dropped 6 bases, with 10 bases sitting between them. CDR3 in amino acids: CASSSPQREQYF. DNA for the CDR3: TGTGCCAGCAGTTCCCCTCAACGCGAGCAGTACTTC.

Written as DNA, the CDR3 is TGCGCCAGCAGCTTGGCCGCGGGCCGAAGCTCCTACGAGCAGTACTTC. Translating it yields CASSLAAGRSSYEQYF. The V and J genes are TRBV5-1 and TRBJ2-7, with D tentatively TRBD2 (5 bases). Germline V lookup: CDR1 SGHRS, CDR2 YFSETQ. V was trimmed by 0 bases and J by 0 bases, leaving 13 bases between them. The CDR3 is made up of 16 amino acids.

The gene calls are TRBV6-5 and TRBJ2-7; 7 bases align to TRBD2. The ends lost 10 bases at V and 0 bases at J; junction bases unmatched: 12. This CDR3 contains 15 residues. The germline V gene encodes CDR1 MNHEY and CDR2 SVGAGI. The CDR3 here is CATTQEAGPSYEQYF. The DNA of the CDR3 is TGTGCCACTACACAAGAAGCGGGGCCCTCCTACGAGCAGTACTTC.

V and J are TRBV30 and TRBJ2-1; 9 nucleotides align to TRBD2. Germline CDR1 GTSNPN, CDR2 SVGIG (reference sequence). This CDR3 comprises 15 residues. Trimming removed 1 base from V and 6 bases from J; junction bases left unmatched: 7. The CDR3 DNA reads TGTGCCTGGAGTGGCCCTAGCGGGATTATCAATGAGCAGTTCTTC. This sequence encodes CAWSGPSGIINEQFF.

The chain couples TRBV6-6 to TRBJ2-5; D is possibly TRBD2 (5 bases). V lost 4 bases to trimming and J lost 5 bases, with 14 bases between them. The V gene's germline CDR1 is MNHNY and CDR2 SVGAGI (reference sequence). The length of the CDR3 is 14 residues. The DNA for the CDR3 is TGTGCCAGCAGTTCCTACCTAGCATTGGAGACCCAGTACTTC. Encoded protein: CASSSYLALETQYF.

On this clone itself: A clone one base away is much larger, so this may be a read error. The chain employs TRBV11-2 and TRBJ2-3, with 8 bases matching TRBD1. Germline trimming cut 5 bases from V and 2 bases from J; bases unmatched to any gene: 3. Germline V lookup: CDR1 SGHAT, CDR2 FQNNGV. This CDR3 region has 14 residues. As DNA, the CDR3 is TGTGCCAGCAGCCCGGGACAGGCCACAGATACGCAGTATTTT. Protein product: CASSPGQATDTQYF.

This chain connects TRBV9 to TRBJ2-5, with 8 bases identical to TRBD2. The CDR3 loop spans 14 amino acids. Germline loops: CDR1 SGDLS, CDR2 YYNGEE. The J segment lost 4 bases and the V segment lost 4 bases, leaving 6 bases of the junction unmatched. CDR3 amino acids: CASSRSGSGETQYF. The CDR3, as DNA: TGTGCCAGCAGCCGGAGCGGGAGTGGAGAGACCCAGTACTTC.

V and J are TRBV6-1 and TRBJ1-3; TRBD1 agrees at 7 bases. The CDR3 spans 15 residues. After removal of 9 bases from V and 0 bases from J, the junction contained 8 bases not matched to a gene. Germline V gene data show CDR1 as MNHNS and CDR2 as SASEGT. In nucleotides, the CDR3 is TGTGCCAGTAACCCAGGGACAGCCTCTGGAAACACCATATATTTT. Protein product: CASNPGTASGNTIYF.

Only one count was recorded for this clone. The chain carries TRBV5-6 and TRBJ1-1; D is unresolved. The CDR3 has 12 residues. V lost 0 bases, J lost 4 bases, and 4 bases lay in between. CDR1 and CDR2 from the germline V gene are SGHDT and YYEEEE. CDR3 nucleotides: TGTGCCAGCAGCTTGGTCAGCACTGAAGCTTTCTTT. This translates into CASSLVSTEAFF. Together with reference TRBV5-6 and TRBJ1-1, the CDR3 gives the full variable domain: DAGVTQSPTHLIKTRGQQVTLRCSPKSGHDTVSWYQQALGQGPQFIFQYYEEEERQRGNFPDRFSGHQFPNYSSELNVNALLLGDSALYLCASSLVSTEAFFGQGTRLTVV.

The chain combines TRBV6-6 with TRBJ1-1; TRBD1 might be the D (5 bases). Trimming shortened V by 0 bases and J by 10 bases, and 12 bases separated the two germline ends. Germline V lookup: CDR1 MNHNY, CDR2 SVGAGI (reference sequence). The CDR3 runs to 13 residues. The CDR3 sequence: CASSYSGQPLAFF. As DNA, the CDR3 is TGTGCCAGCAGTTACTCGGGGCAGCCCCTAGCTTTCTTT.

This clone came up once. The J gene is TRBJ2-7, the V gene TRBV7-3; 7 nucleotides align to TRBD1. The junction had 11 bases not matched to a gene; V was cut back by 7 bases and J by 5 bases. CDR3 length: 14 amino acids. Germline V gene data show CDR1 as SGHTA and CDR2 as FQGTGA. CDR3 amino acids: CASTGVTGPNEQYF. CDR3 DNA: TGTGCCAGCACCGGGGTGACAGGGCCCAACGAGCAGTACTTC.

J is TRBJ2-2 and V is TRBV19; D not certain. Per the germline V gene, CDR1 is LNHDA and CDR2 is SQIVND (reference sequence). The ends were cut back, 6 bases at V and 0 bases at J, with 5 bases in the middle. The CDR3 spans 13 residues. CDR3 DNA sequence: TGTGCCAGTAGATCAGCGAACACCGGGGAGCTGTTTTTT. This sequence encodes CASRSANTGELFF.

On this clone itself: The same CDR3 arises from other DNA sequences in this sample as well. This chain uses TRBV19 with TRBJ1-1; D not certain. The CDR3 loop spans 13 amino acids. Between the trimmed V and J ends, which lost 6 bases and 2 bases, there was a span of 10 bases. Germline values: CDR1 LNHDA, CDR2 SQIVND (reference sequence). The CDR3 sequence is CASSRTGNTEAFF. The CDR3 DNA sequence: TGTGCCAGTAGCCGGACGGGAAACACTGAAGCTTTCTTT. The full variable domain, its missing parts supplied by reference TRBV19 and TRBJ1-1, is DGGITQSPKYLFRKEGQNVTLSCEQNLNHDAMYWYRQDPGQGLRLIYYSQIVNDFQKGDIAEGYSVSREKKESFPLTVTSAQKNPTAFYLCASSRTGNTEAFFGQGTRLTVV.

The chain uses TRBV11-1 and TRBJ1-1; D may be TRBD1 (5 bases). CDR3 length equals 15 residues. With 1 base removed from V and 0 bases from J, the gap between germline ends came to 9 bases. Germline-derived CDR1 and CDR2 are SGHAT and FQDESV (reference sequence). CDR3 region: CASSLDRTMNTEAFF. In DNA, the CDR3 is TGTGCCAGCAGCTTAGATCGGACAATGAACACTGAAGCTTTCTTT.

CDR3 protein: CASSPRQFNYGYTF. The CDR3 DNA is TGTGCCAGTAGTCCGCGACAGTTTAACTATGGCTACACCTTC. The gene calls are TRBV19 and TRBJ1-2; the D gene is possibly TRBD1 (5 bases). Per the germline V gene, CDR1 is LNHDA and CDR2 is SQIVND (reference sequence). V lost 5 bases and J 1 base, leaving 11 bases between the germline ends. The CDR3 has 14 residues.

J is TRBJ1-6 and V is TRBV2; TRBD1 aligns across 7 bases. Germline V gives CDR1 SNHLY, CDR2 FYNNEI. CDR3 length: 14 amino acids. The ends lost 7 bases at V and 12 bases at J; junction bases unmatched: 12. This CDR3 reads CASTTDRERVPLHF. The CDR3 coding sequence is TGTGCCAGCACCACCGACAGGGAGAGGGTACCCCTCCACTTT.

The gene calls are TRBV11-2 and TRBJ2-7; possible D gene TRBD2, 6 bases. CDR3 length: 13 residues. The V end was cut by 6 bases, the J end by 5 bases, with 14 bases between. Germline assignment: CDR1 SGHAT and CDR2 FQNNGV. CDR3 sequence reads: CASSTRGGNEQYF. The DNA of the CDR3 is TGTGCCAGCAGTACCCGCGGAGGGAACGAGCAGTACTTC. The whole variable domain, remainder taken from reference TRBV11-2 and TRBJ2-7, is EAGVAQSPRYKIIEKRQSVAFWCNPISGHATLYWYQQILGQGPKLLIQFQNNGVVDDSQLPKDRFSAERLKGVDSTLKIQPAKLEDSAVYLCASSTRGGNEQYFGPGTRLTVT.

This clone came up once. The J gene is TRBJ2-7, the V gene TRBV7-3, with a tentative D call TRBD2 (6 bases). The germline gives CDR1 SGHTA, CDR2 FQGTGA. This CDR3 contains 13 residues. Trimming stripped 0 bases from V and 7 bases from J, with 10 bases between. CDR3 in amino acids: CASSLTSGGEQYF. DNA of the CDR3: TGTGCCAGCAGCTTAACGTCCGGGGGAGAGCAGTACTTC.

The rearrangement links TRBV5-1 to TRBJ1-1, with D unclear. Germline V gene lookup returns CDR1 SGHRS and CDR2 YFSETQ. V lost 4 bases and J lost 4, with 11 bases in between. The CDR3 length is 13 residues. The CDR3 loop is CASSERPSTEAFF. The DNA of the CDR3 is TGCGCCAGCAGCGAGAGACCTAGCACTGAAGCTTTCTTT.

The chain carries TRBV27 and TRBJ1-2, with no clear D. CDR1 MNHEY and CDR2 SMNVEV come from the germline V gene (reference sequence). The CDR3 is 15 amino acids. V dropped 7 bases and J dropped 1 base, with 16 bases sitting between them. CDR3 sequence (DNA): TGTGCCAGCACTAGACGGGGTTTGGGTAACTATGGCTACACCTTC. Its protein is CASTRRGLGNYGYTF.

The chain uses TRBV5-1 and TRBJ2-2; D is unclear. CDR3 length: 15 residues. Deletions cut 0 bases from V and 1 base from J, with 7 bases between. Per germline, CDR1 SGHRS and CDR2 YFSETQ. The CDR3 spells CASSLDQVNTGELFF. In DNA form, the CDR3 reads TGCGCCAGCAGCTTGGATCAGGTGAACACCGGGGAGCTGTTTTTT.

The chain combines TRBV7-2 with TRBJ2-1; D unclear. CDR1 SGHTA and CDR2 FQGNSA come from the germline V gene. There are 14 residues in the CDR3. V shed 2 bases and J shed 7 bases, with 12 bases lying between them. CDR3 sequence (DNA): TGTGCCAGCAGCTTAATCGTTTTCAGGAATGAGCAGTTCTTC. Its translation is CASSLIVFRNEQFF.

The V call is TRBV7-8, the J call TRBJ2-7; 11 positions match TRBD2. V shed 5 bases and J 8 bases; nucleotides not matched to a gene: 8. The CDR3 is made up of 14 amino acids. Per germline, CDR1 SGHVS and CDR2 FQNEAQ. The CDR3 spells CASSVETSGNKQYF. The DNA for the CDR3 is TGTGCCAGCAGCGTTGAGACTAGCGGGAATAAGCAGTACTTC.